This T cell receptor (beta chain) appears in the sequencing data of a study of graft-versus-host responses after intestinal transplantation. Sequenced by immunoSEQ multiplex PCR; TCRdb stores in-frame clones only, minus some. The sample holds some 23,000 clones, roughly four fifths seen once. Comment on this clone: Antigen unknown.

This CDR3 has 16 amino acids. Trimming took 0 bases from V and 1 from J, leaving 12 bases between them. CDR1 and CDR2 (germline): MNHEY, SVGAGI. Overall study results and limits: Allografts of one patient group, those with graft-donor T cell macrochimerism, had high graft-versus-host to host-versus-graft clonal ratios.

The specimen comprised unstimulated CD8+ T cells sorted from spleen or lymph node cells, sampled before transplant. The clonotype was recovered from a human donor who was the organ donor for an intestinal transplant. The V and J genes are TRBV6-5 and TRBJ1-1, with a weak D call TRBD1 (6 bases). The CDR3 loop is CASSYSIARGNTEAFF. Written as DNA, the CDR3 is TGTGCCAGCAGTTACTCGATCGCCAGGGGGAACACTGAAGCTTTCTTT.